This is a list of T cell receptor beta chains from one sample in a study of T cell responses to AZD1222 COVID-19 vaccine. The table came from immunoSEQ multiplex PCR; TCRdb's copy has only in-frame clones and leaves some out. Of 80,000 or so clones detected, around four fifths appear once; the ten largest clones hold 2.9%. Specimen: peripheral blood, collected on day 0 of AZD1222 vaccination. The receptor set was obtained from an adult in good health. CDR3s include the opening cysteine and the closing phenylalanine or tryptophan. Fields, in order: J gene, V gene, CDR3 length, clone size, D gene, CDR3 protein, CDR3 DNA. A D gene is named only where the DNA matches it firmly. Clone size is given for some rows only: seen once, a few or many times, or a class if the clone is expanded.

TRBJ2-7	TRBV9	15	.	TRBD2	CASSVGSGGRYEQYF	TGTGCCAGCAGCGTGGGCTCGGGGGGGCGGTACGAGCAGTACTTC
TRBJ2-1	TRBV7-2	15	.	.	CASSVTGLADNEQFF	TGTGCCAGCAGCGTCACGGGACTCGCCGACAATGAGCAGTTCTTC
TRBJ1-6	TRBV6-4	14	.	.	CASSDGDAGSPLHF	TGTGCCAGCAGTGACGGGGACGCGGGTTCACCCCTCCACTTT
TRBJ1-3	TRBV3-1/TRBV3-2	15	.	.	CASSQDLVSGNTIYF	TGTGCCAGCAGCCAAGATTTGGTCTCTGGAAACACCATATATTTT
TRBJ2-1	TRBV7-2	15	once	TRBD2	CASNSGGASYNEQFF	TGTGCCAGTAATAGCGGGGGGGCTTCCTACAATGAGCAGTTCTTC
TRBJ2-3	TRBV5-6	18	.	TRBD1	CASSFRTGGSMSTDTQYF	TGTGCCAGCAGCTTCCGGACAGGGGGCAGTATGAGCACAGATACGCAGTATTTT
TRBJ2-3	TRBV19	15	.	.	CASSNPSRSTDTQYF	TGTGCCAGTAGTAACCCCTCCCGAAGCACAGATACGCAGTATTTT
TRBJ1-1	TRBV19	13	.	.	CASSISSNTEAFF	TGTGCCAGTAGTATATCGTCGAACACTGAAGCTTTCTTT
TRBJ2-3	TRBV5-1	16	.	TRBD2	CASSSLGGGYTDTQYF	TGCGCCAGCAGCTCCCTGGGCGGGGGGTACACAGATACGCAGTATTTT
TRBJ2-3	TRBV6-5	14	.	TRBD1	CASSPDRGADTQYF	TGTGCCAGCAGTCCGGACAGGGGGGCAGATACGCAGTATTTT
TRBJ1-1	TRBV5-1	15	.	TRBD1	CASSLEGGGDTEAFF	TGCGCCAGCAGCTTGGAAGGGGGCGGGGATACTGAAGCTTTCTTT
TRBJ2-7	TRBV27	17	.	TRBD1	CASSLSIGDRALREQYF	TGTGCCAGCAGTTTATCGATAGGGGACAGGGCCCTCAGGGAGCAGTACTTC
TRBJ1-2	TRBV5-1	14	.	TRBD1	CASSLAWDREGYTF	TGCGCCAGCAGCTTGGCCTGGGACAGGGAGGGCTACACCTTC
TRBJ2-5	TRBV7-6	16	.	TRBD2	CASSLEPMGGVETQYF	TGTGCCAGCAGCTTAGAACCCATGGGGGGGGTAGAGACCCAGTACTTC
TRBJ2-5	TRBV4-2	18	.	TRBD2	CASSRLLRLAGAGETQYF	TGTGCCAGCAGCCGACTACTGAGACTAGCGGGGGCCGGGGAGACCCAGTACTTC
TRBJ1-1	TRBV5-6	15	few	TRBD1	CASSLGTGTRPEAFF	TGTGCCAGCAGCTTGGGGACAGGGACGAGGCCTGAAGCTTTCTTT
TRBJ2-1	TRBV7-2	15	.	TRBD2	CASSLMGSGSNEQFF	TGTGCCAGCAGCTTAATGGGTAGCGGGAGTAATGAGCAGTTCTTC
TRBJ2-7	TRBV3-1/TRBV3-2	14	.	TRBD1	CASSTGTGGYEQYF	TGTGCCAGCAGCACCGGGACAGGGGGCTACGAGCAGTACTTC
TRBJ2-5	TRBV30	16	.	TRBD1	CAWSVLGTAGLKTQYF	TGTGCCTGGAGTGTACTGGGGACAGCCGGTTTGAAGACCCAGTACTTC
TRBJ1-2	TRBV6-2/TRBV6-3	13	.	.	CASSKAFRDGYTF	TGTGCCAGCAGTAAGGCCTTTCGAGATGGCTACACCTTC
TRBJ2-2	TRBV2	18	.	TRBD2	CASRGPGLAGGNTGELFF	TGTGCCAGCAGGGGCCCGGGACTAGCGGGGGGGAACACCGGGGAGCTGTTTTTT
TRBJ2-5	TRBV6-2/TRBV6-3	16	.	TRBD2	CASSGGSGVTVETQYF	TGTGCCAGCAGTGGGGGTAGCGGGGTAACGGTGGAGACCCAGTACTTC
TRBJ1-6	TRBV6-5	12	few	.	CASKADNSPLHF	TGTGCCAGCAAGGCAGATAATTCACCCCTCCACTTT
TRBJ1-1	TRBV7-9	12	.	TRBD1	CASSWQGGEAFF	TGTGCCAGCAGCTGGCAGGGGGGTGAAGCTTTCTTT
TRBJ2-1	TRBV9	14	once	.	CASSVAGKTREQFF	TGTGCCAGCAGCGTAGCTGGAAAAACAAGAGAGCAGTTCTTC
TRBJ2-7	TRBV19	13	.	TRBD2	CASSSGGAYEQYF	TGTGCCAGTAGTAGCGGGGGTGCCTACGAGCAGTACTTC
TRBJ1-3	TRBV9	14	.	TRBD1	CASSATGYGNTIYF	TGTGCCAGCAGCGCGACAGGGTACGGAAACACCATATATTTT
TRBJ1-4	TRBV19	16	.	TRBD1	CASSLYGQAINEKLFF	TGTGCCAGTAGTCTCTACGGACAGGCCATTAATGAAAAACTGTTTTTT
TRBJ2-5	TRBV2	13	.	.	CASSEAGGGTQYF	TGTGCCAGCAGTGAAGCAGGTGGGGGGACCCAGTACTTC
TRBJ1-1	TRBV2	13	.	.	CASSLTENTEAFF	TGTGCCAGCAGTCTGACGGAGAACACTGAAGCTTTCTTT
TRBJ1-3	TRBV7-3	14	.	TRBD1	CASSLTGAGNTIYF	TGTGCCAGCAGCTTGACAGGGGCTGGAAACACCATATATTTT
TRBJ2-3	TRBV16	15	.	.	CASSQLAEGSDTQYF	TGTGCCAGCAGCCAATTGGCGGAGGGCTCCGATACGCAGTATTTT
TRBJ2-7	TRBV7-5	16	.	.	CARSLLRQGYSYEQYF	TGTGCCAGAAGCTTACTCCGACAGGGATACTCCTACGAGCAGTACTTC
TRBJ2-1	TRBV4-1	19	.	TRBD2	CASSQDSPTLADLNNEQFF	TGCGCCAGCAGCCAAGATAGTCCGACTCTAGCGGATCTCAACAATGAGCAGTTCTTC
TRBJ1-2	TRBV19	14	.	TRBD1	CASSTAGQGYGYTF	TGTGCCAGTAGTACCGCGGGACAGGGGTATGGCTACACCTTC
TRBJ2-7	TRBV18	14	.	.	CASSPPSGVVEQYF	TGTGCCAGCTCACCACCGTCCGGGGTGGTCGAGCAGTACTTC
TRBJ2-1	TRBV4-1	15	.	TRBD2	CASSQDTREGNEQFF	TGCGCCAGCAGCCAAGATACAAGGGAGGGGAATGAGCAGTTCTTC
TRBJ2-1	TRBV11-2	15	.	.	CASSLARGSYNEQFF	TGTGCCAGCAGCTTAGCCAGGGGCTCCTACAATGAGCAGTTCTTC
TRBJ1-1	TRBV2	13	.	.	CASSNLGGAEAFF	TGTGCCAGCAGCAACTTGGGGGGGGCTGAAGCTTTCTTT
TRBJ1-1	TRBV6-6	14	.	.	CASTTTGGGTEAFF	TGTGCCAGCACTACGACGGGGGGTGGTACTGAAGCTTTCTTT
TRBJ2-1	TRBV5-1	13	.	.	CASSFSGNNEQFF	TGCGCCAGCAGCTTTTCAGGGAACAATGAGCAGTTCTTC
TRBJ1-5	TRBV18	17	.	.	CASSRPAGAQSNQPQHF	TGTGCCAGTTCAAGACCGGCAGGGGCACAAAGCAATCAGCCCCAGCATTTT
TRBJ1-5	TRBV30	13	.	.	CAWSWGVDQPQHF	TGTGCCTGGAGTTGGGGGGTCGATCAGCCCCAGCATTTT
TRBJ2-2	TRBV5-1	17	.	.	CASSNREKLTNTGELFF	TGCGCCAGCAGCAACCGGGAGAAACTCACGAACACCGGGGAGCTGTTTTTT
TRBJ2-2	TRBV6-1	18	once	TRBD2	CASSEFLAGGADTGELFF	TGTGCCAGCAGTGAATTTCTAGCGGGGGGTGCGGACACCGGGGAGCTGTTTTTT
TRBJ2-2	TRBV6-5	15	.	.	CASSYTGANTGELFF	TGTGCCAGCAGTTATACGGGAGCAAACACCGGGGAGCTGTTTTTT
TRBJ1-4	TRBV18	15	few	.	CASSAWGPGNEKLFF	TGTGCCAGCTCAGCCTGGGGGCCCGGTAACGAAAAACTGTTTTTT
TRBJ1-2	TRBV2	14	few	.	CASSEDGRIYGYTF	TGTGCCAGCAGTGAAGATGGACGGATCTATGGCTACACCTTC
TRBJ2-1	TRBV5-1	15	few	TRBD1	CASRSGTGGRNEQFF	TGCGCCAGCAGGTCCGGGACAGGGGGCCGGAATGAGCAGTTCTTC
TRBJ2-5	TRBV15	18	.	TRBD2	CATSRGGLAGGPQETQYF	TGTGCCACCAGCAGAGGAGGACTAGCGGGGGGGCCTCAAGAGACCCAGTACTTC
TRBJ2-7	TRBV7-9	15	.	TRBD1	CASSPDRGYGYEQYF	TGTGCCAGCAGCCCTGACAGGGGGTACGGGTACGAGCAGTACTTC
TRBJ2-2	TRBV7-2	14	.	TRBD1	CASSVNRGPGELFF	TGTGCCAGCAGTGTCAACAGGGGGCCCGGGGAGCTGTTTTTT
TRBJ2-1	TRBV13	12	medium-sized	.	CASSLSKNEQFF	TGTGCCAGCAGCTTATCGAAGAATGAGCAGTTCTTC
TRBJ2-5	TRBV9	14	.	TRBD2	CASSPTGGQETQYF	TGTGCCAGCAGCCCAACGGGGGGTCAAGAGACCCAGTACTTC
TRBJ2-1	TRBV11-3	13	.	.	CASSRGTYNEQFF	TGTGCCAGCAGCCGCGGAACCTACAATGAGCAGTTCTTC
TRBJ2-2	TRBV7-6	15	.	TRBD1	CASSGFRGWTGELFF	TGTGCCAGCAGCGGATTCAGGGGGTGGACCGGGGAGCTGTTTTTT
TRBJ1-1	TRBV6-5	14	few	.	CASSLAAVNTEAFF	TGTGCCAGCAGTTTGGCCGCCGTGAACACTGAAGCTTTCTTT
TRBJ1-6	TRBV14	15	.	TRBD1	CASSQGQGYNSPLHF	TGTGCCAGCAGCCAAGGACAGGGCTATAATTCACCCCTCCACTTT